This record covers a single T cell receptor beta chain. What it recognizes is unknown. These data are taken from a study of T cell clusters in autoimmune cytopenias. On the study more broadly: A median of about 52,000 TRB reads per sample yielded a median around 2,500 distinct clonotypes.

Approximately 36,000 genome equivalents of blood DNA were amplified for TRB. This CDR3 is 12 amino acids long. The study, taken as a whole, reports: Physiological T cell clusters of healthy donors were apparently absent in primary autoimmune cytopenia patients. TRB repertoire shifts in secondary cytopenia and chronic lymphocytic leukemia mostly reflected lymphoma, not autoimmunity. No cluster-lack signature appeared between secondary cytopenia and chronic lymphocytic leukemia patients, apparently due to lymphoma masking.

Multiplex touch-down PCR amplified TRB using TRB-A and TRB-B pools in one tube. One entry per CDR3 protein, without DNA, is what TCRdb gives after re-calling the multiplex PCR reads. The sample totals approximately 8,000 distinct CDR3 sequences. This clonotype originated in a human donor with an autoimmune cytopenia or autoimmune hepatitis (not recorded which). The chain has TRBV12-3 or TRBV12-4 and TRBJ2-7; without DNA, the TCRdb call of TRBD1 cannot be checked. The material sequenced was peripheral blood. The CDR3 here is CASRGGSYEQYF.